This entry concerns a single T cell receptor beta chain. This clonotype appeared a single time. The antigen it recognizes is unknown. The sample holds no much larger clone one base away, and base qualities are not on file. One read alone is weak evidence. From a lookup of the germline V gene (reference sequence), CDR1 and CDR2 are DFQATT and SNEGSKA. V and J lose 6 bases and 7 bases, and a span of 16 bases separates them. There are 13 amino acids in the CDR3, from cysteine to phenylalanine inclusive. Left in the record is the CDR3 DNA by itself, 39 bases read in frame from the first base. Systemically healthy Caucasian individuals from Russia, approximately 39 in total and aged about 6 to 100 years, were included as donors. Approximately 9.3 milliliters of peripheral blood were collected from each donor into EDTA-treated Vacutainer tubes. Ficoll-Paque density-gradient centrifugation was used to isolate PBMCs, with at least 6.5 million per sample. Total RNA, at least 6 micrograms per sample, was extracted from PBMCs with Trizol reagent. The percentages of naive CD45RAhigh/CD27high T cells were determined by flow cytometry on a PBMC aliquot from every donor.

These data belong to a study of blood T cells in healthy people across ages (dated by TCRdb to between 2014 and 2017). Background for the entire study: In model experiments, template switching captured roughly one uniquely barcoded TCR beta cDNA molecule for every two T cells. The study analyzed two additional independent replicas of 1 million unique cDNA reads from the same blood draw for two donors, one aged 18 to 29 and one aged 80 or older. Donors of different ages were randomly distributed across sequencing lanes to avoid experimental bias. The donors were divided into four age groups: young (average roughly 15 years), middle-aged (around 37), aged (approximately 62) and long-lived (about 90). Age-related changes in TCR beta repertoire diversity were measured in the study by deep sequencing normalized with unique cDNA molecular identifiers.

The method was 5' RACE. TCRdb lists the instrument as Illumina HiSeq 2500. A second PCR of 7 to 11 cycles was performed with a sample-barcoded 5' primer and a J-beta primer mix. A template-switch 5' adaptor carrying 12 random nucleotides introduced a unique molecular identifier onto each TCR beta cDNA molecule. Each sample yielded at least 2.5 million CDR3-containing paired-end reads. First-strand cDNA synthesis was performed from all RNA using the Mint cDNA synthesis kit, with priming by a TRBC-specific oligonucleotide. After uracil-DNA glycosylase treatment, a first 18-cycle PCR used universal primers M1SS and BC2_uni_R on all cDNA. The authors' analysis ran thus. Normalization of each sample was performed by random selection of 1 million high-quality reads, each carrying a distinct molecular identifier. Instead of being binned into consensus sequences, reads that shared molecular identifiers were thrown out. CDR3 identification, clonotype clustering and error correction used MiTCR with a Q25 quality threshold and the strictest error-elimination algorithm. A nonparametric unseen species model with Euler transformation was used to estimate lower-bound total TCR beta diversity. The public reads were reanalyzed by TCRdb: fastp trimming at Q25, MiXCR alignment, in-frame beta chains only. Each CDR3 protein gets just one entry, which takes the most common genes and DNA from the rows behind it. What appears here as the V and J calls and clone size reflects TCRdb's work, not the paper's. In this sample the table shows roughly 800,000 distinct CDR3 sequences, 35% to 40% of which occur a single time. 10% to 15% of the sample lies in the top ten.

Overall results and qualifications from the work: Because donor CMV infection status was unknown, age-related changes in expanded clonotypes were potentially confounded. Bulk unsorted PBMC profiling prevented conclusive comparison of naive and antigen-experienced compartments. Estimates of total diversity from one million sequenced T cells were regarded as lower bounds and underestimates. A strong correlation was found between observed TCR beta diversity and the percentage of naive T cells measured by flow cytometry. Observed TCR beta diversity per million T cells fell roughly linearly with age, and a significant reduction was already apparent by age around 36. Compared with the aged group, the long-lived group had more naive CD4+ T cells, fewer expanded clones and increased TCR diversity, a pattern suggesting age selection.

The rearranged chain carries TRBV20-1 and TRBJ1-5; matching of 5 bases hints at TRBD1 as the D gene. The TCR was taken from a man younger than 35 in good health. Material for sequencing was blood. Here is the DNA: TGCAGTGCCCGAGGGGAGATAAAGCAGCCCCAGCATTTT. This sequence encodes CSARGEIKQPQHF.